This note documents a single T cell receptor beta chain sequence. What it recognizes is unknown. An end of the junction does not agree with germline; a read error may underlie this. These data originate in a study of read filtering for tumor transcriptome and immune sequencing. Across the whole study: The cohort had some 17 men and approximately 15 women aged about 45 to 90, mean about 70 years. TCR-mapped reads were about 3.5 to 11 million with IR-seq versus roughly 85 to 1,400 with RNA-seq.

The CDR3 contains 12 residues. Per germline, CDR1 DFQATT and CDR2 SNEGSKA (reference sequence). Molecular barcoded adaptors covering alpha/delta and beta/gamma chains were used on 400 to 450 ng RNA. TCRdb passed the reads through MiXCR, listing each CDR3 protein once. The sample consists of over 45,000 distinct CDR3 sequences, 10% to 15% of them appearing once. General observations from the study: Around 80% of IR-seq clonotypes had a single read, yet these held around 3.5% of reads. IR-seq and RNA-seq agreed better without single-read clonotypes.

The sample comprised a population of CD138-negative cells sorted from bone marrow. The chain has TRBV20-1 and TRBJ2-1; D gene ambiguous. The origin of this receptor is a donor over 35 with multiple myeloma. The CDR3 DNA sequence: TGCACTGCTAGTCTCGTGGATAATGAACAGTTCTTC. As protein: CTASLVDNEQFF.